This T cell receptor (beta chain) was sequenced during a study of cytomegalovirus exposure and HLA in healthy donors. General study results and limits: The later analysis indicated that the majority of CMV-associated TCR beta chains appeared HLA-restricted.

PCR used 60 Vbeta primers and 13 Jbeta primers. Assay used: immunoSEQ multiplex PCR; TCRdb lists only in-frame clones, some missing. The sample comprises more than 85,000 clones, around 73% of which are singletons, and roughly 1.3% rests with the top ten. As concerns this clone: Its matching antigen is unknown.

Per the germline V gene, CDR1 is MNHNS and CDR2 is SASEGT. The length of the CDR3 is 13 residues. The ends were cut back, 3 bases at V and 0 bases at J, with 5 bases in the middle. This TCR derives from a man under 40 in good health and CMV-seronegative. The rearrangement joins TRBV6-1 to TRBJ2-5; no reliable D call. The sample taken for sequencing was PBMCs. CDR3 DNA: TGTGCCAGCAGTGATGAGTACCAAGAGACCCAGTACTTC. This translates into CASSDEYQETQYF.